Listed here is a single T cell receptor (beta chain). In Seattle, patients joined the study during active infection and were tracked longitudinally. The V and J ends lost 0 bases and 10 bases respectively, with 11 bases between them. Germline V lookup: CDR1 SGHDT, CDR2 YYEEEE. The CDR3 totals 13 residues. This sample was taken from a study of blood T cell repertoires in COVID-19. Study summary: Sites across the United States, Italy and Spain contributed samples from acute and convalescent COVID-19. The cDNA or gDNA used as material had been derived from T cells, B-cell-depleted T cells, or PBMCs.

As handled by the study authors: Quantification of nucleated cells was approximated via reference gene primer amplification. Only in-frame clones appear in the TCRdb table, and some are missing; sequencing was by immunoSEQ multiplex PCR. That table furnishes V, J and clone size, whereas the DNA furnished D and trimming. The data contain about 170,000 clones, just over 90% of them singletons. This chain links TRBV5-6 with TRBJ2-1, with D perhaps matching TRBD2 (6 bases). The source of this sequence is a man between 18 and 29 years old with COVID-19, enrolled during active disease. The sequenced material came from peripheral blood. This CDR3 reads CASSLGLAQEQFF. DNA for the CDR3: TGTGCCAGCAGCTTGGGCCTAGCGCAGGAGCAGTTCTTC.